This T cell receptor beta chain was observed in a study of CD8 T cells in Susac syndrome. The study, taken as a whole, reports: As the study acknowledged, the number of individuals who were part of its TCR sequencing and HLA analysis was relatively small.

This CDR3 is 14 amino acids long. Germline lookup yields CDR1 LNHDA and CDR2 SQIVND (reference sequence). The V end lost 7 bases, the J end lost 5 bases, and 15 bases lay between the germline ends. A remark on this clonotype: Its antigen remains unknown.

Roughly 0.45 to 1 ug RNA was reverse transcribed with random hexamers. Via MiXCR, TCRdb re-called the immunoSEQ multiplex PCR reads, giving one row per CDR3 protein. In the table there are roughly 110,000 distinct CDR3 sequences, roughly 90% of which are singletons. The rearrangement links TRBV19 to TRBJ1-5, with a possible D match to TRBD1 (6 bases). This TCR was sampled from a human donor in good health. Sequencing was carried out using CD8+ T cells from PBMCs. The CDR3 loop reads CASTEGGGYQPQHF. DNA of the CDR3: TGTGCCAGTACCGAGGGGGGGGGATATCAGCCCCAGCATTTT.